This TCR beta chain was sequenced for a study of blood T cell repertoires in COVID-19. J was trimmed by 6 bases and V by 2 bases; bases with no gene match: 13. Germline V gives CDR1 SGHNT, CDR2 YYREEE (reference sequence). The CDR3 has 17 amino acids. Only in-frame clones appear in the TCRdb table, and some are missing; sequencing was by immunoSEQ multiplex PCR. The sample records about 310,000 clones, around 90% being singletons. In terms of age and location, participants ranged from about 18 to 95 years and lived in under 30 US areas. The TCR comes from a woman aged 18-35 years who had recovered from COVID-19. Material: PBMCs or T cells enriched from blood (not recorded which). This chain connects TRBV5-4 to TRBJ2-2; TRBD2 matches 7 bases. The CDR3 DNA is TGTGCCAGCAGCTTAGGGAGGGAACTAAAGAGGTCCGGGGAGCTGTTTTTT. This sequence encodes CASSLGRELKRSGELFF.